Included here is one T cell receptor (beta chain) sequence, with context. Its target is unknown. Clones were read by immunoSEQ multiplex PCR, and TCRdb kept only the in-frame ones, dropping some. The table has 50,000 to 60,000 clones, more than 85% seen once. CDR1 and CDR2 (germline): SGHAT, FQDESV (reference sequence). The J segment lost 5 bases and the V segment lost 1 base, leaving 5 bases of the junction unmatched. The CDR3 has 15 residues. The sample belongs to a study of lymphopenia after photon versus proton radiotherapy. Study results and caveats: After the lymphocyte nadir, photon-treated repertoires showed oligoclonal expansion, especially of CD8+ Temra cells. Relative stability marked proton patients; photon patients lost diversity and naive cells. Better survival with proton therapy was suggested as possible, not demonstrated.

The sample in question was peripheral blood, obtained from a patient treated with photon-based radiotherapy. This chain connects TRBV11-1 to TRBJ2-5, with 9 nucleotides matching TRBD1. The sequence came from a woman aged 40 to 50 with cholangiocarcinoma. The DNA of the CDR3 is TGTGCCAGCAGCTTAGACAGGGGGCGCGTGGAGACCCAGTACTTC. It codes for CASSLDRGRVETQYF.